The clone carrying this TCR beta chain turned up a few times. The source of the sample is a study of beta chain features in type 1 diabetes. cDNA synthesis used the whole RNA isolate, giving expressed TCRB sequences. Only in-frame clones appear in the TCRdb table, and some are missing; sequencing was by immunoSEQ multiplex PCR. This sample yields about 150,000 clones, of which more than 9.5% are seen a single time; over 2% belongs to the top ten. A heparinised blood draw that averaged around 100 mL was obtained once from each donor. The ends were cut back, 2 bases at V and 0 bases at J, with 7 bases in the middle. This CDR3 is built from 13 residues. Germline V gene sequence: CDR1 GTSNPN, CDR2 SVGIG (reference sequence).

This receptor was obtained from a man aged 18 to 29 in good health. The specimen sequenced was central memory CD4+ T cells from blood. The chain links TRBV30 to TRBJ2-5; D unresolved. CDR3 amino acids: CAWSLGYQETQYF. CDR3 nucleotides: TGTGCCTGGAGTCTCGGGTACCAAGAGACCCAGTACTTC.